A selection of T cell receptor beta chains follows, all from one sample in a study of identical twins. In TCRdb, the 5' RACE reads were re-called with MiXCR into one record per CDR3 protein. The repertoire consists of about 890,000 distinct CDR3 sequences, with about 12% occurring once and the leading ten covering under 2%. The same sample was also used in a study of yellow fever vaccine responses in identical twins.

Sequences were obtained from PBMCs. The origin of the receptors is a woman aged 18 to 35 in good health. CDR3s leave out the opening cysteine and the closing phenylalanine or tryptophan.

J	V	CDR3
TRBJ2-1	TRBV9	ASSVGGSGSYNEQF
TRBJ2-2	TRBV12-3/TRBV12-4	ASSLRAGGTNTGELF
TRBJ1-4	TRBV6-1	ASSGLGTNEKLF
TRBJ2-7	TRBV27	ASSLGTQQY
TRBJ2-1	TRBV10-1	ASSRAIGDNEQF
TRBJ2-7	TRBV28	ASRAHGTGLGEQY
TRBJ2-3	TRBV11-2	ASSMTREVRYDTQY
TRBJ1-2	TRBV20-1	SARAKTQLYGYT
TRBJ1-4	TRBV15	ATSSRSLNEKLF
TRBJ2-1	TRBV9	ASSGRGGGFNEQF
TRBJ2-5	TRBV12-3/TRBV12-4	ASSLSPSGRAPPRETQY
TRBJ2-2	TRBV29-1	SVGLADTGELF
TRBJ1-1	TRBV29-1	SVATGNTEAF
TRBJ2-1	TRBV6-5	ASSYGGGGYNEQF
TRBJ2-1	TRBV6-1	ASGEASNEQF
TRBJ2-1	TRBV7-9	ASSSWDGYNEQF
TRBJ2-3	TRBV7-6	ASSLGLMGPVADTQY
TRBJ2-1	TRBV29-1	SVLAGGIGEQF
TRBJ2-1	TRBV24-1	ATSALGTSDLNEQF
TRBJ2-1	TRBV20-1	SAIGGTEQF
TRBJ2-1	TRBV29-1	SSGGRAGFGLYNEQF
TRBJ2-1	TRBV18	ASSFAGTSGRSYNEQF
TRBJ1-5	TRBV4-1	ASSLRGPGTGDQPQH
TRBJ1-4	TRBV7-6	ASSPDRGNEKLF
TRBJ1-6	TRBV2	ASSARDRNSPLH
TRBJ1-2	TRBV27	ASSNGNNYGYT
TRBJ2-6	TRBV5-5	ASSNGLAGGSGANVLT
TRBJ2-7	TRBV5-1	ASSLSPGSTYEQY
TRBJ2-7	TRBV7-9	ASNPRDSFNHEQY
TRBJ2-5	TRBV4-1	ASSQGVRETQY
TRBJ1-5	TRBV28	ASSVRGGAGNQPQH
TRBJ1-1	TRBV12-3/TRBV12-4	ASSLRSMNTEAF
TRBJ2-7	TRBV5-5	ASSSASTPGPYEQY
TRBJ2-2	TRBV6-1	ASRTPTGELF
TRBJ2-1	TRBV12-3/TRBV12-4	ASRGTGGLAANLPNNEQF
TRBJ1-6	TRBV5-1	ASSLAGSNLSPLH
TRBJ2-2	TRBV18	ASSPPRQTGELF